This T cell receptor (beta chain) derives from a study of T-cell reconstitution after alpha-beta-depleted transplantation in children. Study-wide findings and caveats: Certain patients had high TCRbeta diversity at day 60, and it came from recipient T cells and thymic progenitors that survived. Reportedly, only several hundred clones from non-depleted graft cells drove alpha-beta T-cell counts at about two months. T-cell counts and diversity at one year following transplant were attributed mainly to newly produced T cells.

This clonotype was found a few times. The antigen remains undetermined. Between the trimmed V and J ends, which lost 5 bases and 2 bases, there was a span of 16 bases. CDR3 length: 15 amino acids. Library preparation (for TCRbeta) was performed with unique molecular identifiers. TCRdb ran MiXCR on the PCR reads and lists one entry per CDR3 protein. The sample includes hundreds of thousands of distinct CDR3 sequences, approximately 12% of them seen just once. The sample in question was PBMCs, mostly from graft donor cells, obtained 360 days after TCRalphabeta/CD19-depleted stem cell transplant. The TCR originated in a male patient between 5 and 17 years old who had a stem cell transplant for acute myeloid leukemia, so the T cells may come from the graft donor. The chain has TRBV12-3 or TRBV12-4 and TRBJ2-7; weak D call: TRBD1 (6 bases). This CDR3 reads CASSPTGDKTYEQYF. CDR3 bases: TGTGCCAGCAGTCCTACCGGGGACAAAACCTACGAGCAGTACTTC.